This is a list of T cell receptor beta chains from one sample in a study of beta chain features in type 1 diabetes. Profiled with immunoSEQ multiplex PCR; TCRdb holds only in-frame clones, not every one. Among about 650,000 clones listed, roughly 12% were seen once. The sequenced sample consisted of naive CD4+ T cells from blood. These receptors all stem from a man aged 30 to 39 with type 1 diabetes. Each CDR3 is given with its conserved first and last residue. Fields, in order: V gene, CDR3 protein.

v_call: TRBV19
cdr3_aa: CASSPRAKGKSQGQFF

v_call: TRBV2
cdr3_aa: CAIGTGDTGELFF

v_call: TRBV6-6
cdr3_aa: CASSRTGEDNGYTF

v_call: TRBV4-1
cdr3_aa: CASSQEREETQYF

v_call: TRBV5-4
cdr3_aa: CASSVRGPGYGYTF

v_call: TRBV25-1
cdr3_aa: CASSELSSGGHNEQFF

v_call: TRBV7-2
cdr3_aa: CASSLLAGANTQYF

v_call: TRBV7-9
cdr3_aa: CASSLPGGGDYGYTF

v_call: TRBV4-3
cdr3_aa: CASSQDNQGAWGYTF

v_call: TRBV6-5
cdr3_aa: CASSYRQGNYGYTF